Listed below are T cell receptor beta chains from one sample, sequenced in a study of blood T cell repertoires in COVID-19. The data were produced by immunoSEQ multiplex PCR, yet TCRdb's version contains in-frame clones alone and is incomplete. The data contain about 520,000 clones, approximately 85% of them singletons. Sequenced: peripheral blood. These receptors all stem from a human donor in a cohort sampled during active COVID-19. Each CDR3 is given with its conserved first and last residue. The D gene is left open where the match is weak. Not every row has a clone size; where given, it reads once, few, many or a size class.

d_call,clone_size,cdr3_length,v_call,j_call,cdr3_nt,cdr3_aa
TRBD2,-,17,TRBV28,TRBJ2-7,TGTGCCAGCGGATCCTCGGGACTAGCGGAGCACCGGGGCGAGCAGTACTTC,CASGSSGLAEHRGEQYF
-,-,15,TRBV5-4,TRBJ1-1,TGTGCCAGCAGCCAACTCGACAGATTGAACACTGAAGCTTTCTTT,CASSQLDRLNTEAFF
TRBD1,-,15,TRBV5-5,TRBJ2-5,TGTGCCAGCAGCGTCAACAGGGGGCGCGGGGAGACCCAGTACTTC,CASSVNRGRGETQYF
TRBD2,many,17,TRBV15,TRBJ2-1,TGTGCCACCAGCAGCGCCCGTAGCGGGAGGGGATTCAATGAGCAGTTCTTC,CATSSARSGRGFNEQFF
TRBD2,-,17,TRBV28,TRBJ2-2,TGTGCCAGCAGTCTCACGCGGGGGGCCAAAAGCACCGGGGAGCTGTTTTTT,CASSLTRGAKSTGELFF
-,-,17,TRBV19,TRBJ2-4,TGTGCCAGTAGTATACCACCAGGCGCCAATTTCAAAAACATTCAGTACTTC,CASSIPPGANFKNIQYF
-,-,12,TRBV28,TRBJ1-1,TGTGCCAGCAGCCCACAGAACACTGAAGCTTTCTTT,CASSPQNTEAFF
-,-,14,TRBV14,TRBJ1-2,TGTGCCAGCAGCCAAGGGGGTCGGGGAGATGGCTACACCTTC,CASSQGGRGDGYTF
-,few,13,TRBV3-1/TRBV3-2,TRBJ1-2,TGTGCCAGCAGCCTCGGGGGTAACTATGGCTACACCTTC,CASSLGGNYGYTF
-,once,13,TRBV19,TRBJ1-4,TGTGCCAGTAGTATGTTCCCCAGACAGCCCCAGTTTTTT,CASSMFPRQPQFF
TRBD2,-,17,TRBV28,TRBJ2-4,TGTGCCAGCAGTTTAGGCGGGAGGGCTACGGCCAAAAACATTCAGTACTTC,CASSLGGRATAKNIQYF
TRBD1,-,15,TRBV2,TRBJ1-2,TGTGCCAGCAGGCTAGGACAGGCAGCTAACTATGGCTACACCTTC,CASRLGQAANYGYTF
-,-,18,TRBV4-3,TRBJ2-3,TGCGCCAGCAGCCAAGAAATACCCTCCAAGGAGGGGACAGATACGCAGTATTTT,CASSQEIPSKEGTDTQYF
-,-,14,TRBV29-1,TRBJ2-7,TGCAGCGTTGAAGATAAAGTCCTCGGGGGCGAGCAGTACTTC,CSVEDKVLGGEQYF
TRBD1,-,16,TRBV19,TRBJ2-1,TGTGCCAGTAGTCCCGACAGGGGCAACTCCTACAATGAGCAGTTCTTC,CASSPDRGNSYNEQFF
TRBD2,-,19,TRBV4-2,TRBJ2-2,TGTGCCAGCAGCCGAACTATGGCTAGCGGGAGGGCCGACACCGGGGAGCTGTTTTTT,CASSRTMASGRADTGELFF
TRBD2,-,18,TRBV5-1,TRBJ2-2,TGCGCCAGCAGCCCGGGACTAGCGGGCCCCTGGGGTGGCGGGGAGCTGTTTTTT,CASSPGLAGPWGGGELFF
TRBD1,-,16,TRBV30,TRBJ1-3,TGTGCCTGGAGTGCGACAGGGAGAAAGACTGGAAACACCATATATTTT,CAWSATGRKTGNTIYF
-,-,13,TRBV29-1,TRBJ2-5,TGCAGCGTTGAACGGGAGCTACAAGAGACCCAGTACTTC,CSVERELQETQYF
TRBD2,once,15,TRBV20-1,TRBJ2-7,TGCAGTGCTAGTGGGGCGGGAGGGCTCTCCTACGAGCAGTACTTC,CSASGAGGLSYEQYF
-,-,13,TRBV24-1,TRBJ1-2,TGTGCCACCAGTGACGGGTGGGACTATGGCTACACCTTC,CATSDGWDYGYTF
-,-,14,TRBV30,TRBJ2-7,TGTGCCTGGAGCGGACAGACGAGCGCCTACGAGCAGTACTTC,CAWSGQTSAYEQYF
-,-,15,TRBV10-3,TRBJ1-1,TGTGCCATCAGTGAGTCGCCCTCCGCGGACACTGAAGCTTTCTTT,CAISESPSADTEAFF
-,-,13,TRBV30,TRBJ1-1,TGTGCCTGCACTAAGGACAGCCCTAATGAAGCTTTCTTT,CACTKDSPNEAFF
-,few,13,TRBV5-6,TRBJ1-1,TGTGCCAGCAGCTTGGCAGGGGCTTATGAAGCTTTCTTT,CASSLAGAYEAFF
-,-,15,TRBV9,TRBJ2-5,TGTGCCAGCAGCGTAGTTGGCAGATTCCAAGAGACCCAGTACTTC,CASSVVGRFQETQYF
TRBD2,-,14,TRBV10-2,TRBJ2-7,TGCGCCAGTCGTCGGACTAGCGAGACCTACGAGCAGTACTTC,CASRRTSETYEQYF
TRBD1,-,14,TRBV28,TRBJ1-5,TGTGCCAGCAGTCCAATGGCAGGGGGTCAGCCCCAGCATTTT,CASSPMAGGQPQHF
TRBD1,-,14,TRBV29-1,TRBJ2-2,TGCAGCGTTGTCAGGGGGCTGGGCACCGGGGAGCTGTTTTTT,CSVVRGLGTGELFF
-,-,15,TRBV9,TRBJ1-1,TGTGCCAGCAGCGTAGTTCGGGGGGCGGACACTGAAGCTTTCTTT,CASSVVRGADTEAFF
TRBD1,-,15,TRBV7-2,TRBJ2-1,TGTGCCAGCAGCCTCCGGACAGGCTCCTACAATGAGCAGTTCTTC,CASSLRTGSYNEQFF
TRBD1,once,14,TRBV7-8,TRBJ2-3,TGTGCCAGCAGCAATCAGGGGGAATCAGATACGCAGTATTTT,CASSNQGESDTQYF
TRBD2,-,16,TRBV5-1,TRBJ2-3,TGCGCCAGCAGCACGGCGGGAGGACCAGGGGCAGATACGCAGTATTTT,CASSTAGGPGADTQYF
TRBD2,-,16,TRBV2,TRBJ2-7,TGTGCCAGCAGTGTTGGGACTAGCGGGGTCGCCTACGAGCAGTACTTC,CASSVGTSGVAYEQYF
TRBD2,-,16,TRBV6-2/TRBV6-3,TRBJ2-7,TGTGCCAGCAGTTACCCCACGACTAGCGGGAGGGGCGAGCAGTACTTC,CASSYPTTSGRGEQYF
-,many,21,TRBV19,TRBJ1-1,TGTGCCAGTAGATCGAGCCCGGGACATCGGGTCGGGGTTGGATTGGACACTGAAGCTTTCTTT,CASRSSPGHRVGVGLDTEAFF
-,few,14,TRBV7-9,TRBJ1-4,TGTGCCAGCAGCTCGGGACAACCAAATGAAAAACTGTTTTTT,CASSSGQPNEKLFF
TRBD2,-,17,TRBV28,TRBJ2-1,TGTGCCAGCAGCCTCGGGAGGGAGGGCCCCTTGAGCAATGAGCAGTTCTTC,CASSLGREGPLSNEQFF
TRBD2,-,15,TRBV5-4,TRBJ2-1,TGTGCCAGCAGCTTAGCGGGAGTTACGCGGAATGAGCAGTTCTTC,CASSLAGVTRNEQFF
-,few,14,TRBV14,TRBJ1-6,TGTGCCAGCAGCCAAGGCCGACTTAGGTCACCCCTCCACTTT,CASSQGRLRSPLHF
-,-,15,TRBV27,TRBJ2-7,TGTGCCAGCAGACCTTATGGCAGTATAACCGACGAGCAGTACTTC,CASRPYGSITDEQYF
TRBD2,-,16,TRBV11-3,TRBJ2-1,TGTGCCAGCAGCTCTCAGACTAGCGGGATCCCCAATGAGCAGTTCTTC,CASSSQTSGIPNEQFF
TRBD2,-,16,TRBV6-6,TRBJ2-7,TGTGCCAGCACCAAGTACCGGAGGACTAGCGACTACGAGCAGTACTTC,CASTKYRRTSDYEQYF
-,-,16,TRBV19,TRBJ2-7,TGTGCCAGTAGCGCCATCATCGGACTCGCCCCCTACGAGCAGTACTTC,CASSAIIGLAPYEQYF
TRBD1,-,15,TRBV5-4,TRBJ2-2,TGTGCCAGCAGCGCCGACAGGGGAAAGGACGGGGAGCTGTTTTTT,CASSADRGKDGELFF
-,-,15,TRBV5-6,TRBJ1-5,TGTGCCAGCAGCTTAAATAGTAATAGCAATCAGCCCCAGCATTTT,CASSLNSNSNQPQHF
-,-,14,TRBV28,TRBJ1-1,TGTGCCAGCAGTCCCCCGGAGGGGATAACTGAAGCTTTCTTT,CASSPPEGITEAFF
-,-,16,TRBV14,TRBJ1-1,TGTGCCAGCAGCCAGGTCGGTTCCGGGAGGTCGGGTGAAGCTTTCTTT,CASSQVGSGRSGEAFF